The 27 T cell receptor beta chains reported below all come from one sample, sequenced in a study of blood T cells in healthy people across ages. Primed by a sample-barcoded 5' primer and a J-beta primer mix, a second PCR proceeded for about 7 to 11 cycles. TCRdb passed the 5' RACE reads through MiXCR, listing each CDR3 protein once. The top ten hold over 2% of the sample, which has about 1.8 million distinct CDR3 sequences, less than 50% seen once. The sequencing sample was made of blood. The receptors originated from a woman aged 40-49 years in good health.

The chain employs TRBV6-6 and TRBJ2-6; D is unresolved. The CDR3 is made up of 16 amino acids. V gave up 6 bases and J gave up 0 bases, with 12 bases separating them. The V gene's germline CDR1 is MNHNY and CDR2 SVGAGI (reference sequence). The CDR3 region is CASRPPEGSGANVLTF. CDR3 bases: TGTGCCAGCAGGCCTCCCGAAGGCTCTGGGGCCAACGTCCTGACTTTC.

This clonotype was counted between two and nine times. The V call is TRBV20-1, the J call TRBJ2-7, with D tentatively TRBD1 (6 bases). The CDR3 covers 13 residues. With 7 bases removed from V and 0 bases from J, the gap between germline ends came to 13 bases. The germline V gene has CDR1 DFQATT and CDR2 SNEGSKA (reference sequence). In DNA form, the CDR3 reads TGCAGTGTGGGACATTATAGCTCCTACGAGCAGTACTTC. It specifies CSVGHYSSYEQYF.

V usage is TRBV5-4 and J usage is TRBJ2-3; 14 nucleotides align to TRBD2. After removal of 5 bases from V and 6 bases from J, the junction contained 14 bases not matched to a gene. The germline V gene encodes CDR1 SGHNT and CDR2 YYREEE (reference sequence). CDR3 length: 18 residues. CDR3 bases: TGTGCCAGCAGTCAATCCCCGGGACTAGCGGGGGTAGGGGATACGCAGTATTTT. Its translation is CASSQSPGLAGVGDTQYF.

As to this clonotype: One junction end disagrees with the germline gene, perhaps due to a read error. The chain is built from TRBV7-7 and TRBJ2-1, with D tentatively TRBD1 (5 bases). Germline CDR1 and CDR2: SSHAT and FNYEAQ (reference sequence). This CDR3 is built from 14 residues. CDR3 in DNA: TGTGCTAGCAGCCAGGGAATAGGTTACAATGAGCAGTTCTTC. As protein: CASSQGIGYNEQFF.

The chain combines TRBV28 with TRBJ2-3; 7 bases map to TRBD1. With V trimmed by 11 bases and J by 5 bases, 10 bases remained unmatched. Germline CDR1 MDHEN, CDR2 SYDVKM. The CDR3 contains 13 residues. The CDR3 DNA sequence: TGTGCCCCATACCGGACAGGTGGAGATACGCAGTATTTT. Translating gives CAPYRTGGDTQYF.

This clonotype was detected a few times. This rearrangement joins TRBV7-8 to TRBJ2-7; TRBD1 or TRBD2 may be the D gene (6 bases each). The germline V gene has CDR1 SGHVS and CDR2 FQNEAQ. V lost 2 bases to trimming and J lost 4 bases, with 15 bases between them. CDR3 length: 15 residues. Here the CDR3 DNA reads TGTGCCAGCAGCTTAAAACAGGGACTTCGGTACGAGCAGTACTTC. Protein: CASSLKQGLRYEQYF.

The chain is built from TRBV6-2 or TRBV6-3 and TRBJ2-4; no reliable D call. The germline gives CDR1 MNHEY, CDR2 SVGEGT. The ends were cut back, 6 bases at V and 1 base at J, with 19 bases in the middle. CDR3 length: 17 amino acids. As DNA, the CDR3 is TGTGCCAGCAGAAAACCGGGCAGGCCGCCTGCCAAAAACATTCAGTACTTC. This sequence encodes CASRKPGRPPAKNIQYF.

The rearrangement links TRBV5-1 to TRBJ2-6; 8 bases fit TRBD1. Trimming cost V 1 base and J 1 base; bases outside gene matches: 7. Germline V gene sequence: CDR1 SGHRS, CDR2 YFSETQ. CDR3 length: 18 amino acids. The CDR3 coding sequence is TGCGCCAGCAGCTTGCGGACAGGGAGAGAATCTGGGGCCAACGTCCTGACTTTC. Translating it yields CASSLRTGRESGANVLTF.

This clonotype appeared a single time. The junction differs from germline at one of its ends, possibly a read error. The chain has TRBV12-3 or TRBV12-4 and TRBJ2-5; the match to TRBD1 covers 11 bases. The CDR3 consists of 16 residues. CDR3 sequence: CARSLGQGAVYNEQYF. CDR3 DNA sequence: TGTGCCAGAAGTTTAGGACAGGGGGCTGTCTACAATGAGCAGTACTTC.

The chain couples TRBV11-1 to TRBJ2-3; a possible D gene is TRBD1 (6 bases). The germline gives CDR1 SGHAT, CDR2 FQDESV (reference sequence). The CDR3 runs 15 residues. V lost 3 bases and J lost 7, with 17 bases in between. The CDR3 DNA reads TGTGCCAGCAGCTTGGGCAGGGGAACCCATAATACGCAGTATTTT. Amino acids: CASSLGRGTHNTQYF.

There are a few counts of this clonotype. The V and J genes are TRBV6-6 and TRBJ2-1; D not resolved. Germline CDR1 is MNHNY and CDR2 is SVGAGI (reference sequence). This CDR3 contains 14 residues. Trimming pared 3 bases from V and 12 bases from J, leaving 18 bases between. Written as DNA, the CDR3 is TGTGCCAGCAGTTATTTGGCGCCAAGCGCGCTGCAGTTCTTC. It is translated as CASSYLAPSALQFF.

The table lists this clonotype with a few counts. This chain uses TRBV6-5 with TRBJ2-3, with unresolved D. CDR1 and CDR2 from the germline V gene are MNHEY and SVGAGI. V lost 6 bases, J lost 4 bases, and 8 bases lay in between. This CDR3 region has 12 residues. CDR3 nucleotide sequence: TGTGCCAGCAGGGATGGGGCAGATACGCAGTATTTT. Protein product: CASRDGADTQYF.

V and J are TRBV20-1 and TRBJ1-5; TRBD1 matches at 11 bases. After removal of 5 bases from V and 4 bases from J, the junction contained 7 bases not matched to a gene. The length of the CDR3 is 15 residues. Germline CDR1 reads DFQATT; CDR2 reads SNEGSKA (reference sequence). CDR3 protein: CSARRTGGENQPQHF. In DNA, the CDR3 is TGCAGTGCTCGAAGGACAGGGGGCGAGAATCAGCCCCAGCATTTT.

This chain uses TRBV5-6 with TRBJ2-1, with a weak D call TRBD2 (5 bases). The V and J ends lost 4 bases and 6 bases respectively, with 17 bases between them. Germline V gene lookup returns CDR1 SGHDT and CDR2 YYEEEE. The CDR3 consists of 15 residues. DNA for the CDR3: TGTGCCAGCAGCCCTGGCTCGGGGTTTGGCAATGAGCAGTTCTTC. Amino acid sequence: CASSPGSGFGNEQFF.

This clonotype occurred a few times. J is TRBJ1-5 and V is TRBV4-1; maybe TRBD1 (5 bases). Germline CDR1 MGHRA, CDR2 YSYEKL. The CDR3 covers 13 residues. V dropped 5 bases and J dropped 6 bases, with 11 bases sitting between them. The CDR3 is CASSGGESQPQHF. CDR3 nucleotides: TGCGCCAGCAGCGGGGGGGAAAGTCAGCCCCAGCATTTT.

The genes are TRBV4-3 and TRBJ1-2; maybe TRBD1 (6 bases). The CDR3 contains 16 residues. The germline V gene encodes CDR1 LGHNA and CDR2 YSLEER. Between the trimmed V and J ends, which lost 1 base and 2 bases, there was a span of 14 bases. The CDR3 DNA is TGCGCCAGCAGCCAAGGTACAGGGCAGGGAAACTATGGCTACACCTTC. Protein: CASSQGTGQGNYGYTF.

The V call is TRBV20-1, the J call TRBJ2-7; TRBD1 matches at 7 bases. This CDR3 comprises 16 residues. With V trimmed by 1 base and J by 2 bases, 11 bases remained unmatched. Germline values: CDR1 DFQATT, CDR2 SNEGSKA (reference sequence). The CDR3: CSARAMNRDSTYEQYF. CDR3 nucleotides: TGCAGTGCTAGAGCGATGAACCGGGACAGTACCTACGAGCAGTACTTC.

The chain is built from TRBV20-1 and TRBJ2-4; 12 bases match TRBD1. The J call could be wrong; TRBJ2-7 is a better fit for the DNA end. The CDR3 totals 14 residues. Germline V gives CDR1 DFQATT, CDR2 SNEGSKA (reference sequence). CDR3 residues: CSAHPGQGASEQYF. In nucleotides, the CDR3 is TGCAGTGCCCACCCGGGACAGGGGGCGAGCGAGCAGTACTTC.

With respect to this clonotype: A much bigger clone sits one base away, suggesting this may be a read error. This chain links TRBV29-1 with TRBJ2-7; TRBD1 matches at 10 bases. CDR1 and CDR2 from the germline V gene are SQVTM and ANQGSEA. Trimming at V came to 7 bases and at J to 7 bases, leaving 10 bases not matched to a gene. CDR3 length: 13 amino acids. DNA of the CDR3: TGCAGCGCTTTAGACAGGGGGCTCGGGGAGCAGTACTTC. This codes for CSALDRGLGEQYF.

This chain links TRBV10-3 with TRBJ2-7; D unclear. V was pared by 2 bases and J by 0 bases, with 11 bases between. Per the germline V gene, CDR1 is ENHRY and CDR2 is SYGVKD. CDR3 length equals 15 residues. In nucleotides, the CDR3 is TGTGCCATCAGTGAGGGCGTCGTCAGCTCCTACGAGCAGTACTTC. It encodes CAISEGVVSSYEQYF.

The V gene is TRBV28, the J gene TRBJ2-3; maybe TRBD2 (6 bases). V shed 7 bases and J shed 6 bases, with 20 bases lying between them. The CDR3 loop spans 15 amino acids. Germline V gene sequence: CDR1 MDHEN, CDR2 SYDVKM. The CDR3 DNA is TGTGCCAGCACCCCCGTCGGGCAGGCGGGGGATACGCAGTATTTT. This sequence encodes CASTPVGQAGDTQYF.

As concerns this clonotype: One end of the junction is discordant with germline, which a read error may explain. The V call is TRBV7-9, the J call TRBJ2-3, with TRBD2 matching over 12 bases. Per the germline V gene, CDR1 is SEHNR and CDR2 is FQNEAQ (reference sequence). CDR3 size: 16 residues. The CDR3 spells CASTLPSGGATDTQYF. The DNA for the CDR3 is TGTGCCAGCACCTTACCTAGCGGGGGGGCCACAGATACGCAGTATTTT.

The chain recombines TRBV6-1 with TRBJ1-2; 7 bases line up with TRBD1. V gave up 7 bases and J gave up 2 bases; unmatched junction bases: 10. The germline CDR1 and CDR2 sequences are MNHNS and SASEGT. This CDR3 spans 15 amino acids. CDR3 sequence reads: CASINRGLMNYGYTF. Here the CDR3 DNA reads TGTGCCAGCATAAACAGGGGCCTTATGAACTATGGCTACACCTTC.

The J gene is TRBJ2-7, the V gene TRBV29-1; TRBD2 matches 8 bases. Germline loops: CDR1 SQVTM, CDR2 ANQGSEA. The V segment lost 2 bases and the J segment 4 bases; nucleotides outside the gene matches: 4. CDR3 size: 13 residues. CDR3 coding DNA: TGCAGCGTTGAAAGCGGGGGCGAATACGAGCAGTACTTC. It is translated as CSVESGGEYEQYF.

V is TRBV20-1 and J is TRBJ2-3; possible D gene TRBD2, 6 bases. Trimming took off 0 bases at V and 7 bases at J, with 23 bases between the two ends. From germline, CDR1 is DFQATT and CDR2 SNEGSKA (reference sequence). This CDR3 is built from 17 residues. Written as DNA, the CDR3 is TGCAGTGCTAGAGATCTTGGTTCGGGACTCAGGATGAATACGCAGTATTTT. Its translation is CSARDLGSGLRMNTQYF.

V and J are TRBV7-2 and TRBJ2-5; 7 nucleotides align to TRBD2. Germline CDR1 and CDR2: SGHTA and FQGNSA. CDR3 length: 17 residues. The V segment lost 0 bases and the J segment 2 bases; nucleotides outside the gene matches: 9. CDR3 sequence (DNA): TGTGCCAGCAGCTTAGCACTGGGTAGCGGGTCTCAAGAGACCCAGTACTTC. Amino acids: CASSLALGSGSQETQYF.

This sequence joins TRBV20-1 and TRBJ2-3, with D possibly TRBD1 on 6 matching bases. Looked up from germline, CDR1 is DFQATT and CDR2 is SNEGSKA (reference sequence). The germline V and J ends were trimmed by 3 bases and 1 base, with 26 bases remaining between them. The CDR3 runs 19 residues. As DNA, the CDR3 is TGCAGTGCTAGTCCCATAGTGTGGGGGCGTCGTTGGGGCACAGATACGCAGTATTTT. The encoded protein is CSASPIVWGRRWGTDTQYF.